Each of the 17 T cell receptor beta chains below was sequenced from the same sample in a study of shared clonotypes between healthy human individuals. Generated by immunoSEQ multiplex PCR, the TCRdb table keeps only in-frame clones and is missing some. The sample comprises about 2.4 million clones, approximately 94% of which are singletons, and roughly 0.36% rests with the top ten. Sample: naive CD4+ T cells from PBMCs. Subset described: CD45RA+ positively selected. The receptors were gathered from a man in his late teens or twenties in good health. Some clones in this sample may be carry-over from other donors' samples.

Notes on this clone: The same CDR3 arises from other DNA sequences in this sample as well. The chain recombines TRBV7-2 with TRBJ1-3; TRBD1 matches 8 bases. This CDR3 region has 15 residues. Germline V lookup: CDR1 SGHTA, CDR2 FQGNSA. Losses at the gene ends were 1 base for V and 2 bases for J; bases not matched to a gene: 1. The CDR3 sequence: CASSLVRGPGNTIYF. The CDR3 DNA sequence: TGTGCCAGCAGCTTAGTCAGGGGGCCTGGAAACACCATATATTTT.

The chain joins TRBV5-1 to TRBJ1-5, with 10 bases lining up with TRBD1. This CDR3 comprises 17 residues. J lost 1 base, V lost 4 bases, and 8 bases had no gene match. The V gene's germline CDR1 is SGHRS and CDR2 YFSETQ. The CDR3 sequence is CASSRGQGGRSNQPQHF. The CDR3 nucleotides read TGCGCCAGCAGCAGAGGACAGGGGGGAAGAAGCAATCAGCCCCAGCATTTT.

The rearrangement links TRBV11-2 to TRBJ1-1; D remains unclear. This CDR3 contains 11 residues. Deletions cut 3 bases from V and 7 bases from J, with 6 bases between. Germline V gene data show CDR1 as SGHAT and CDR2 as FQNNGV. The CDR3, as DNA: TGTGCCAGCAGCTTCTGGGATGAAGCTTTCTTT. Translation gives CASSFWDEAFF.

V is TRBV5-5 and J is TRBJ1-5, with a weak D call TRBD1 (5 bases). Trimming cost V 3 bases and J 2 bases, with 12 bases left between them. The CDR3 is 15 amino acids. Germline V lookup: CDR1 SGHKS, CDR2 YYEKEE (reference sequence). The CDR3 coding sequence is TGTGCCAGCAGCTCCAGGGTTGGGGGCAATCAGCCCCAGCATTTT. Its protein is CASSSRVGGNQPQHF.

A word on this clone: The same CDR3 also results from other DNA sequences found in this sample. The chain has TRBV7-9 and TRBJ2-5; no clear D. V was clipped by 1 base and J by 4 bases, with 4 bases between them. Germline values: CDR1 SEHNR, CDR2 FQNEAQ (reference sequence). The CDR3 has 12 residues. The CDR3 bases are TGTGCCAGCAGCTTAGATTTAGAGACCCAGTACTTC. Residues: CASSLDLETQYF.

The rearrangement joins TRBV19 to TRBJ1-3; no clear D gene. Deletions cut 4 bases from V and 1 base from J, with 11 bases between. The germline CDR1 and CDR2 sequences are LNHDA and SQIVND (reference sequence). This CDR3 spans 15 amino acids. The CDR3 sequence: CASSTSSSSGNTIYF. The CDR3 DNA is TGTGCCAGTAGTACCTCCAGCTCTTCTGGAAACACCATATATTTT. Drawing the rest from reference TRBV19 and TRBJ1-3, the complete variable domain is DGGITQSPKYLFRKEGQNVTLSCEQNLNHDAMYWYRQDPGQGLRLIYYSQIVNDFQKGDIAEGYSVSREKKESFPLTVTSAQKNPTAFYLCASSTSSSSGNTIYFGEGSWLTVV.

The chain carries TRBV30 and TRBJ2-1, with 10 bases lining up with TRBD2. J gave up 6 bases and V 5 bases, and 10 bases lay outside the gene matches. Germline V gene sequence: CDR1 GTSNPN, CDR2 SVGIG (reference sequence). The CDR3 is made up of 15 amino acids. The CDR3 protein is CAWALGLAGVNEQFF. In nucleotides, the CDR3 is TGTGCCTGGGCCCTTGGGCTAGCGGGAGTCAATGAGCAGTTCTTC.

This sequence joins TRBV29-1 and TRBJ1-2, with D possibly TRBD1 on 5 matching bases. The CDR3 runs to 16 residues. Between the trimmed V and J ends, which lost 4 bases and 4 bases, there was a span of 22 bases. Per germline, CDR1 SQVTM and CDR2 ANQGSEA. The CDR3 region has the DNA TGCAGCGTTGCACCCCTTGGGGGACGGGGAGGCTATGGCTACACCTTC. Translating gives CSVAPLGGRGGYGYTF.

The V and J genes are TRBV6-1 and TRBJ1-1; D gene unclear. The V gene lost 9 bases and the J gene lost 0 bases, with 11 bases spanning the gap. Germline V gene lookup returns CDR1 MNHNS and CDR2 SASEGT. There are 13 residues in the CDR3. CDR3: CASMILMNTEAFF. In DNA, the CDR3 is TGTGCCAGTATGATCCTAATGAACACTGAAGCTTTCTTT.

V gene TRBV5-4 combines with J gene TRBJ2-3; TRBD1 matches at 7 bases. This CDR3 comprises 15 residues. The V segment lost 0 bases and the J segment 5 bases; nucleotides outside the gene matches: 6. The germline gives CDR1 SGHNT, CDR2 YYREEE (reference sequence). Written as DNA, the CDR3 is TGTGCCAGCAGCTTGGCCCCAGGGACAGTAGATACGCAGTATTTT. The encoded protein is CASSLAPGTVDTQYF.

This chain connects TRBV2 to TRBJ1-1; a weak D match, TRBD1 (6 bases). From germline, CDR1 is SNHLY and CDR2 FYNNEI. This CDR3 spans 14 amino acids. Deletions cut 6 bases from V and 4 bases from J, with 15 bases between. CDR3 in amino acids: CASRERGGGTEAFF. The CDR3 nucleotides read TGTGCCAGCAGAGAAAGAGGGGGTGGCACTGAAGCTTTCTTT.

A remark on this clone: The same CDR3 is also encoded by other DNA sequences in this sample. The chain links TRBV19 to TRBJ1-4; no clear D gene. CDR1 is LNHDA, CDR2 SQIVND, per germline (reference sequence). CDR3 size: 15 residues. V lost 1 base, J lost 0 bases, and 6 bases lay in between. CDR3 sequence reads: CASSIGGTTNEKLFF. The CDR3, as DNA: TGTGCCAGTAGTATAGGCGGGACAACTAATGAAAAACTGTTTTTT.

About this clone: In the same sample, other DNA sequences code for this CDR3. The chain joins TRBV2 to TRBJ1-1; 9 nucleotides align to TRBD1. Losses at the gene ends were 0 bases for V and 5 bases for J; bases not matched to a gene: 1. The CDR3 length is 14 residues. Germline V gene lookup returns CDR1 SNHLY and CDR2 FYNNEI. CDR3 coding DNA: TGTGCCAGCAGTGAAGCGACAGGGGGAACTGAAGCTTTCTTT. It is translated as CASSEATGGTEAFF.

The chain has TRBV18 and TRBJ2-3; tentatively, D is TRBD1 (5 bases). The CDR3 totals 15 residues. V was clipped by 4 bases and J by 2 bases, with 13 bases between them. The germline V gene has CDR1 KGHSH and CDR2 LQKENI. CDR3 loop: CASSLQLGATDTQYF. The CDR3 coding sequence is TGTGCCAGCTCACTACAGCTTGGGGCCACAGATACGCAGTATTTT.

The chain combines TRBV19 with TRBJ2-7; 7 nucleotides align to TRBD1. The length of the CDR3 is 16 residues. The V and J ends lost 4 bases and 3 bases, in that order; junction bases with no gene match: 12. Per the germline V gene, CDR1 is LNHDA and CDR2 is SQIVND (reference sequence). The CDR3 DNA follows: TGTGCCAGTAGTACTGACAGGGCTCGTCCCAACTACGAGCAGTACTTC. It codes for CASSTDRARPNYEQYF. Full variable domain (outside the CDR3, taken from reference TRBV19 and TRBJ2-7): DGGITQSPKYLFRKEGQNVTLSCEQNLNHDAMYWYRQDPGQGLRLIYYSQIVNDFQKGDIAEGYSVSREKKESFPLTVTSAQKNPTAFYLCASSTDRARPNYEQYFGPGTRLTVT.

This rearrangement joins TRBV19 to TRBJ2-6; D might be TRBD1 (7 bases). Trimming cost V 7 bases and J 0 bases, with 19 bases left between them. The CDR3 length is 18 residues. Per germline, CDR1 LNHDA and CDR2 SQIVND (reference sequence). CDR3 sequence reads: CASTLRGTEVSGANVLTF. DNA of the CDR3: TGTGCCAGTACCTTACGGGGGACAGAAGTCTCTGGGGCCAACGTCCTGACTTTC. Full variable domain (remainder filled in from reference TRBV19 and TRBJ2-6): DGGITQSPKYLFRKEGQNVTLSCEQNLNHDAMYWYRQDPGQGLRLIYYSQIVNDFQKGDIAEGYSVSREKKESFPLTVTSAQKNPTAFYLCASTLRGTEVSGANVLTFGAGSRLTVL.

The chain is built from TRBV5-1 and TRBJ1-2; maybe TRBD1 (6 bases). The CDR3 spans 11 residues. Germline CDR1 and CDR2: SGHRS and YFSETQ. The V and J ends lost 7 bases and 8 bases respectively, with 12 bases between them. In DNA, the CDR3 is TGCGCCAGCGGGGGGGGCGAGGGCTACACCTTC. Amino acids: CASGGGEGYTF. The whole variable domain, filled in from reference TRBV5-1 and TRBJ1-2, reads KAGVTQTPRYLIKTRGQQVTLSCSPISGHRSVSWYQQTPGQGLQFLFEYFSETQRNKGNFPGRFSGRQFSNSRSEMNVSTLELGDSALYLCASGGGEGYTFGSGTRLTVV.